This T cell receptor beta chain originates from a study of blood T cell repertoires in COVID-19. Study in general: Donors in the United States, Italy and Spain gave samples during acute or convalescent COVID-19.

Per the original data handling: Quantification of nucleated cells was approximated via reference gene primer amplification. Produced via immunoSEQ multiplex PCR; TCRdb's table is partial and in-frame only. The V and J calls and clone size are taken from that table; D and trimming were inferred from the DNA. Here the sample spans under 300,000 clones, less than 85% being singletons. In germline, CDR1 is KGHDR, CDR2 SFDVKD. The CDR3 totals 18 residues. V dropped 4 bases and J dropped 4 bases, with 22 bases sitting between them. This clonotype originated in an elderly woman with active or convalescent COVID-19. The chain links TRBV24-1 to TRBJ1-3; TRBD1 might be the D (5 bases). The sample was peripheral blood. Here the CDR3 reads CATSDPPRGEISGNTIYF. The DNA for the CDR3 is TGTGCCACCAGTGACCCTCCTCGGGGGGAAATCTCCGGAAACACCATATATTTT.